The 27 T cell receptor beta chains below all came from one sample that was sequenced in a study of shared clonotypes between healthy human individuals. Using immunoSEQ multiplex PCR, the repertoire was profiled, and TCRdb retains in-frame clones only, with some absent. Of about 460,000 clones in the sample, more than 70% were seen once. Sequencing was done on a sample of PBMCs. Receptor source: a middle-aged woman in good health. Some clones in this sample may be carry-over from other donors' samples.

The chain carries TRBV15 and TRBJ2-5, with D hard to call. The germline V gene has CDR1 LNHNV and CDR2 YYDKDF (reference sequence). There are 13 residues in the CDR3. V lost 0 bases and J lost 3, with 5 bases in between. CDR3 nucleotides: TGTGCCACCAGCAGAGAGAGAGAAGAGACCCAGTACTTC. Amino acid sequence: CATSREREETQYF.

The rearrangement links TRBV6-5 to TRBJ1-4, with TRBD1 matching over 7 bases. Germline V lookup: CDR1 MNHEY, CDR2 SVGAGI. This CDR3 has 13 residues. V lost 8 bases, J lost 7 bases, and 7 bases stayed unmatched. CDR3 residues: CASGLQGTEKLFF. In DNA, the CDR3 is TGTGCCAGCGGTCTACAGGGGACTGAAAAACTGTTTTTT.

In its sample, this clone was seen once. The V gene is TRBV19, the J gene TRBJ1-3, with D perhaps TRBD1 (6 bases). The CDR3 covers 15 residues. Trimming took off 3 bases at V and 3 bases at J, with 12 bases between the two ends. Germline-derived CDR1 and CDR2 are LNHDA and SQIVND (reference sequence). CDR3 nucleotides: TGTGCCAGTAGTATGGCTCGGGGGCTTGGAAACACCATATATTTT. The encoded protein is CASSMARGLGNTIYF.

The chain has TRBV9 and TRBJ1-2; TRBD1 matches 9 bases. CDR1 SGDLS and CDR2 YYNGEE come from the germline V gene. The CDR3 consists of 14 residues. After removal of 5 bases from V and 5 bases from J, the junction contained 7 bases not matched to a gene. The CDR3 DNA is TGTGCCAGCAGTGCCGACAGGGGGGCATATGGCTACACCTTC. It translates to CASSADRGAYGYTF. Variable domain in full (rest from reference TRBV9 and TRBJ1-2): DSGVTQTPKHLITATGQRVTLRCSPRSGDLSVYWYQQSLDQGLQFLIQYYNGEERAKGNILERFSAQQFPDLHSELNLSSLELGDSALYFCASSADRGAYGYTFGSGTRLTVV.

This chain uses TRBV11-2 with TRBJ2-1, with D possibly being TRBD2 (5 bases). This CDR3 contains 17 residues. V was clipped by 3 bases and J by 0 bases, with 15 bases between them. Germline lookup yields CDR1 SGHAT and CDR2 FQNNGV. CDR3 residues: CASSFFSLANSYNEQFF. CDR3 DNA sequence: TGTGCCAGCAGCTTTTTCAGCCTAGCTAACTCCTACAATGAGCAGTTCTTC.

This chain joins TRBV7-9 and TRBJ1-1; D possibly corresponds to TRBD1 (5 bases). This CDR3 comprises 15 residues. Trimming removed 4 bases from V and 0 bases from J, with 12 bases in between. In germline, CDR1 is SEHNR, CDR2 FQNEAQ (reference sequence). The CDR3 region has the DNA TGTGCCAGCAGCTCTGGGGGGTACATGAACACTGAAGCTTTCTTT. This sequence encodes CASSSGGYMNTEAFF.

The chain employs TRBV18 and TRBJ2-3; the D is unclear. Germline-derived CDR1 and CDR2 are KGHSH and LQKENI. This CDR3 spans 12 amino acids. V was trimmed by 3 bases and J by 2 bases, leaving 3 bases between them. The CDR3 region has the DNA TGTGCCAGCTCACCTTACACAGATACGCAGTATTTT. Translating gives CASSPYTDTQYF. Together with reference TRBV18 and TRBJ2-3, the CDR3 gives the full variable domain: NAGVMQNPRHLVRRRGQEARLRCSPMKGHSHVYWYRQLPEEGLKFMVYLQKENIIDESGMPKERFSAEFPKEGPSILRIQQVVRGDSAAYFCASSPYTDTQYFGPGTRLTVL.

This chain joins TRBV13 and TRBJ2-3; D gene unclear. V was pared by 3 bases and J by 2 bases, with 6 bases between. Germline V gene data show CDR1 as PRHDT and CDR2 as FYEKMQ (reference sequence). The CDR3 has 13 amino acids. CDR3 loop: CASSFANTDTQYF. CDR3 DNA: TGTGCCAGCAGCTTTGCTAACACAGATACGCAGTATTTT. The full variable domain, rest sourced from reference TRBV13 and TRBJ2-3, is AAGVIQSPRHLIKEKRETATLKCYPIPRHDTVYWYQQGPGQDPQFLISFYEKMQSDKGSIPDRFSAQQFSDYHSELNMSSLELGDSALYFCASSFANTDTQYFGPGTRLTVL.

The chain uses TRBV5-5 and TRBJ1-5, with 8 bases aligning to TRBD1. CDR3 length equals 14 residues. Germline assignment: CDR1 SGHKS and CDR2 YYEKEE (reference sequence). The V gene end was trimmed by 2 bases and the J gene end by 5 bases; junction bases not matched to a gene: 3. The CDR3 nucleotides are TGTGCCAGCAGCTTTGCGACAGGGGATCAGCCCCAGCATTTT. It yields the protein CASSFATGDQPQHF.

Many counts were recorded for this clone. The chain links TRBV14 to TRBJ2-7; TRBD1 might be the D (6 bases). Per the germline V gene, CDR1 is SGHDN and CDR2 is FVKESK. Trimming cost V 4 bases and J 2 bases, with 12 bases left between them. The length of the CDR3 is 14 residues. The CDR3 sequence: CASSLGTLPYEQYF. CDR3 DNA: TGTGCCAGCAGCCTGGGGACATTACCCTACGAGCAGTACTTC. Full variable domain (outside the CDR3, taken from reference TRBV14 and TRBJ2-7): EAGVTQFPSHSVIEKGQTVTLRCDPISGHDNLYWYRRVMGKEIKFLLHFVKESKQDESGMPNNRFLAERTGGTYSTLKVQPAELEDSGVYFCASSLGTLPYEQYFGPGTRLTVT.

This clone was observed a handful of times. This specimen includes other DNA sequences encoding the same CDR3. The chain uses TRBV6-5 and TRBJ2-2; no firm D call. Trimming pared 0 bases from V and 7 bases from J, leaving 3 bases between. Per the germline V gene, CDR1 is MNHEY and CDR2 is SVGAGI. This CDR3 region has 12 residues. Here the CDR3 DNA reads TGTGCCAGCAGTTACTCGATCGGGGAGCTGTTTTTT. Translating it yields CASSYSIGELFF.

On this clone: With a far larger clone one base away, a read error is the likely cause. V usage is TRBV28 and J usage is TRBJ2-5; unclear D gene. The CDR3 contains 14 residues. The germline gives CDR1 MDHEN, CDR2 SYDVKM. This CDR3 is CASSFSGPQEAQYF. CDR3 coding DNA: TGTGCCAGCAGTTTTTCGGGCCCCCAAGAGGCCCAGTACTTC.

This chain connects TRBV6-6 to TRBJ2-7; D uncertain. This CDR3 is 14 amino acids long. Germline V gene data show CDR1 as MNHNY and CDR2 as SVGAGI (reference sequence). V dropped 2 bases and J dropped 4 bases, with 12 bases sitting between them. The CDR3: CASSYLSDRYEQYF. CDR3 nucleotide sequence: TGTGCCAGCAGTTACCTGTCGGACCGGTACGAGCAGTACTTC.

This clone was seen just once. The chain has TRBV5-1 and TRBJ2-1; 9 positions agree with TRBD1. Germline CDR1 SGHRS, CDR2 YFSETQ. Unmatched junction bases numbered 4, after V lost 2 bases and J lost 4 bases. This CDR3 region has 15 residues. CDR3 amino acids: CASSLGTGMYNEQFF. The CDR3 DNA reads TGCGCCAGCAGCTTAGGGACAGGGATGTACAATGAGCAGTTCTTC.

This sequence joins TRBV5-4 and TRBJ1-5; 7 nucleotides line up with TRBD1. CDR1 is SGHNT, CDR2 YYREEE, per germline (reference sequence). This CDR3 has 14 residues. With 0 bases clipped from V and 5 bases from J, the junction kept 2 bases outside the gene matches. The CDR3 DNA reads as TGTGCCAGCAGCTTGGACAGGGGCGATCAGCCCCAGCATTTT. Encoded protein: CASSLDRGDQPQHF.

This chain links TRBV15 with TRBJ2-5; D perhaps matches TRBD1 (6 bases). The V end was cut by 4 bases, the J end by 4 bases, with 13 bases between. This CDR3 spans 14 amino acids. Germline assignment: CDR1 LNHNV and CDR2 YYDKDF (reference sequence). The CDR3 spells CATSNGDTLETQYF. The CDR3 DNA sequence: TGTGCCACCAGCAATGGGGACACTTTAGAGACCCAGTACTTC.

This clone was recorded at least ten times. The J gene is TRBJ1-2, the V gene TRBV4-2; perhaps TRBD1 as D (5 bases). Germline CDR1 is LGHNA and CDR2 is YNFKEQ. This CDR3 is built from 17 residues. Trimming took 0 bases from V and 7 from J, leaving 21 bases between them. CDR3 loop: CASSQDYADTEWGGYTF. The CDR3 coding sequence is TGTGCCAGCAGCCAAGATTATGCGGACACGGAGTGGGGTGGCTACACCTTC.

With respect to this clone: Other DNA sequences in the sample encode the same CDR3. DNA for the CDR3: TGTGCCAGCTCACCATCCGGGGACCCCTACAATGAGCAGTTCTTC. Its translation is CASSPSGDPYNEQFF. The chain employs TRBV18 and TRBJ2-1; D might be TRBD1 or TRBD2, each matching 5 bases. Trimming stripped 2 bases from V and 2 bases from J, with 10 bases between. This CDR3 comprises 15 residues. CDR1 and CDR2 (germline): KGHSH, LQKENI.

J is TRBJ2-2 and V is TRBV4-1; 10 bases line up with TRBD2. The V gene end was trimmed by 3 bases and the J gene end by 3 bases; junction bases not matched to a gene: 4. This CDR3 contains 16 residues. Per the germline V gene, CDR1 is MGHRA and CDR2 is YSYEKL. The CDR3 region is CASSQASGSYTGELFF. The CDR3 nucleotides are TGCGCCAGCAGCCAGGCTAGCGGGAGTTACACCGGGGAGCTGTTTTTT.

Written as DNA, the CDR3 is TGTGCCAGCTCACCCCCTAGCGGGAAAGCCGAGCAGTACTTC. Its translation is CASSPPSGKAEQYF. The chain has TRBV18 and TRBJ2-7, with 9 bases that match TRBD2. V lost 3 bases and J lost 6; bases outside the gene matches: 6. Germline CDR1 KGHSH, CDR2 LQKENI. The CDR3 extends over 14 amino acids.

This chain uses TRBV7-2 with TRBJ2-3, with 14 bases lining up with TRBD2. The CDR3 runs to 18 residues. The junction had 7 bases not matched to a gene; V was cut back by 2 bases and J by 3 bases. Germline CDR1 and CDR2: SGHTA and FQGNSA. The CDR3 sequence is CASSLRTSGRSLTDTQYF. The CDR3 DNA reads TGTGCCAGCAGCTTAAGGACTAGCGGGAGGAGTCTAACAGATACGCAGTATTTT.

Comment on this clone: With only one base between it and a far larger clone, this is likely a read error. V and J are TRBV30 and TRBJ1-1; 9 bases match TRBD1. J lost 7 bases, V lost 1 base, and 7 bases had no gene match. The CDR3 loop spans 14 amino acids. Germline lookup yields CDR1 GTSNPN and CDR2 SVGIG (reference sequence). The CDR3 coding sequence is TGTGCCTGGAGTGCAACAGGGGGCCGGGGTGAAGCTTTCTTT. Translated: CAWSATGGRGEAFF.

The chain has TRBV27 and TRBJ2-3; the match to TRBD2 covers 10 bases. With 3 bases clipped from V and 6 bases from J, the junction kept 0 bases outside the gene matches. There are 13 residues in the CDR3. Germline CDR1 reads MNHEY; CDR2 reads SMNVEV (reference sequence). As DNA, the CDR3 is TGTGCCAGCAGTTTTAGCGGGAGGGATACGCAGTATTTT. This encodes CASSFSGRDTQYF.

The V gene is TRBV6-4, the J gene TRBJ1-3; D unresolved. The CDR3 is 15 residues long. The germline V gene has CDR1 MRHNA and CDR2 SNTAGT. V lost 2 bases and J 2 bases, leaving 10 bases between the germline ends. CDR3 in amino acids: CASSDGEVAGNTIYF. In nucleotides, the CDR3 is TGTGCCAGCAGTGACGGTGAAGTGGCTGGAAACACCATATATTTT.

The V call is TRBV7-6, the J call TRBJ1-1; possible D gene TRBD1, 6 bases. Trimming pared 4 bases from V and 4 bases from J, leaving 13 bases between. Germline assignment: CDR1 SGHVS and CDR2 FNYEAQ. The CDR3 is 14 residues long. The CDR3 region is CASSSTGTPTEAFF. The CDR3 DNA sequence: TGTGCCAGCAGCTCCACAGGGACGCCCACTGAAGCTTTCTTT.

The chain employs TRBV9 and TRBJ1-1, with 7 nucleotides matching TRBD1. Germline V gene sequence: CDR1 SGDLS, CDR2 YYNGEE. Germline trimming cut 0 bases from V and 8 bases from J; bases unmatched to any gene: 4. CDR3 length: 13 amino acids. CDR3 loop: CASSVDGTVEAFF. In DNA, the CDR3 is TGTGCCAGCAGCGTAGACGGGACAGTAGAAGCTTTCTTT. Together with reference TRBV9 and TRBJ1-1, the CDR3 gives the full variable domain: DSGVTQTPKHLITATGQRVTLRCSPRSGDLSVYWYQQSLDQGLQFLIQYYNGEERAKGNILERFSAQQFPDLHSELNLSSLELGDSALYFCASSVDGTVEAFFGQGTRLTVV.

This clone was observed a handful of times. CDR3 protein: CASSSDGRANYGYTF. CDR3 nucleotides: TGCGCCAGCAGCTCTGACGGCAGAGCTAACTATGGCTACACCTTC. The chain links TRBV5-1 to TRBJ1-2, with D uncertain. V was trimmed by 3 bases and J by 0 bases, leaving 12 bases between them. This CDR3 has 15 amino acids. Germline CDR1 SGHRS, CDR2 YFSETQ.